This entry lists 13 T cell receptor beta chains sequenced from one sample in a study of shared clonotypes between healthy human individuals. Method: immunoSEQ multiplex PCR; TCRdb's copy keeps in-frame clones and lacks some. Among under 600,000 clones listed, roughly 95% were seen once. Sequenced input: naive CD4+ T cells sorted from blood. Subset noted: CD45RA+ positively selected. The receptors were sampled from a woman in her thirties in good health.

This clone was seen just once. CDR3 nucleotides: TGCGCCAGCAGCCGTTGGACAGGGATAGACTACGAGCAGTACTTC. It specifies CASSRWTGIDYEQYF. The chain joins TRBV5-1 to TRBJ2-7, with 8 bases that match TRBD1. CDR3 size: 15 residues. Germline loops: CDR1 SGHRS, CDR2 YFSETQ. V shed 4 bases, J shed 3 bases, and the junction held 9 bases outside the gene matches.

The rearrangement links TRBV28 to TRBJ2-1; D is uncertain. Germline assignment: CDR1 MDHEN and CDR2 SYDVKM. The length of the CDR3 is 11 residues. V gave up 8 bases and J gave up 4 bases, with 6 bases separating them. CDR3: CASGVYNEQFF. The CDR3 DNA reads TGTGCCAGCGGGGTATACAATGAGCAGTTCTTC.

The V gene is TRBV6-1, the J gene TRBJ1-5; no reliable D call. CDR1 is MNHNS and CDR2 is SASEGT in the germline V gene. The CDR3 is 14 amino acids. The V end was cut by 5 bases, the J end by 4 bases, with 12 bases between. CDR3 protein: CASSPRGENQPQHF. The CDR3 nucleotides are TGTGCCAGCAGTCCTAGAGGAGAAAATCAGCCCCAGCATTTT.

The chain recombines TRBV9 with TRBJ2-5, with 8 bases identical to TRBD2. V shed 0 bases and J 5 bases; nucleotides not matched to a gene: 9. The CDR3 loop spans 16 amino acids. Per germline, CDR1 SGDLS and CDR2 YYNGEE. This CDR3 reads CASSVGVAGPEETQYF. In DNA, the CDR3 is TGTGCCAGCAGCGTAGGGGTAGCGGGGCCGGAGGAGACCCAGTACTTC.

The chain employs TRBV28 and TRBJ1-2; D is uncertain. Germline V lookup: CDR1 MDHEN, CDR2 SYDVKM. CDR3 size: 14 residues. V gave up 5 bases and J gave up 8 bases, with 18 bases separating them. The CDR3, as DNA: TGTGCCAGCAGTCCCCGGCCTCCGGGTCGGGGCTACACCTTC. Translation: CASSPRPPGRGYTF.

V usage is TRBV18 and J usage is TRBJ2-7; no reliable D call. This CDR3 has 13 residues. V shed 3 bases and J shed 2 bases, with 8 bases lying between them. The V gene's germline CDR1 is KGHSH and CDR2 LQKENI. The CDR3 nucleotides are TGTGCCAGCTCACCTCAACGCACCTACGAGCAGTACTTC. This sequence encodes CASSPQRTYEQYF.

The CDR3 protein is CASSAPGQGSFEQYF. CDR3 DNA: TGTGCCAGCAGTGCGCCGGGACAGGGCAGTTTCGAGCAGTACTTC. The V call is TRBV28, the J call TRBJ2-5; 9 bases fit TRBD1. The assigned J gene may be wrong: the sequence end matches TRBJ2-7 better. Per the germline V gene, CDR1 is MDHEN and CDR2 is SYDVKM. CDR3 length equals 15 residues.

V gene TRBV15 combines with J gene TRBJ2-5, with D uncertain. Germline V gene data show CDR1 as LNHNV and CDR2 as YYDKDF (reference sequence). The V gene lost 3 bases and the J gene lost 2 bases, with 1 base spanning the gap. This CDR3 is 11 amino acids long. CDR3 in DNA: TGTGCCACCAGCAGGCAAGAGACCCAGTACTTC. Translated: CATSRQETQYF. The complete variable domain, with remaining parts taken from reference TRBV15 and TRBJ2-5, reads DAMVIQNPRYQVTQFGKPVTLSCSQTLNHNVMYWYQQKSSQAPKLLFHYYDKDFNNEADTPDNFQSRRPNTSFCFLDIRSPGLGDTAMYLCATSRQETQYFGPGTRLLVL.

Concerning this clone itself: Different DNA sequences within this sample yield the same CDR3. CDR3 residues: CASSPPTVYEQYF. As DNA, the CDR3 is TGTGCCAGCTCACCACCAACAGTCTACGAGCAGTACTTC. The V call is TRBV18, the J call TRBJ2-7; D not resolved. The V and J ends lost 0 bases and 3 bases respectively, with 6 bases between them. The CDR3 is made up of 13 amino acids. Germline lookup yields CDR1 KGHSH and CDR2 LQKENI.

The chain carries TRBV27 and TRBJ1-2; a possible D gene is TRBD1 (5 bases). Germline assignment: CDR1 MNHEY and CDR2 SMNVEV (reference sequence). The CDR3 runs to 14 residues. Trimming left V 3 bases short and J 5 bases short, with 13 bases between. As DNA, the CDR3 is TGTGCCAGCAGTTTTGAGGGGCGTCGATATGGCTACACCTTC. Protein: CASSFEGRRYGYTF.

The chain links TRBV4-2 to TRBJ2-7; D is possibly TRBD1 or TRBD2 (5 bases each). There are 16 residues in the CDR3. Trimming left V 0 bases short and J 2 bases short, with 14 bases between. Germline values: CDR1 LGHNA, CDR2 YNFKEQ. The CDR3 sequence: CASSQEERTPTYEQYF. The CDR3 DNA reads as TGTGCCAGCAGCCAAGAGGAGCGGACACCTACCTACGAGCAGTACTTC.

The chain links TRBV6-1 to TRBJ1-2; D is perhaps TRBD1 (6 bases). Between the trimmed V and J ends, which lost 2 bases and 1 base, there was a span of 14 bases. Per germline, CDR1 MNHNS and CDR2 SASEGT. The CDR3 sequence is 16 residues long. As DNA, the CDR3 is TGTGCCAGCAGTGAAAGGAGGGGGGACCATAACTATGGCTACACCTTC. This sequence encodes CASSERRGDHNYGYTF.

V is TRBV5-1 and J is TRBJ1-2; D is uncertain. The CDR3 runs to 13 residues. Trimming removed 0 bases at V and 6 bases at J, with 9 bases between. CDR1 is SGHRS, CDR2 YFSETQ, per germline. This CDR3 is CASSLAGRDGYTF. The CDR3 nucleotides are TGCGCCAGCAGCTTGGCCGGGAGGGATGGCTACACCTTC.